Below are 16 T cell receptor beta chains sequenced from a single sample in a study of blood T cell repertoires in COVID-19 (dated by TCRdb to about 2020). The library was obtained by the immunoSEQ multiplex PCR assay. The clones in this table, taken by TCRdb from immuneACCESS, are in-frame only. Not every clone is retained; where verified, under half of the shortfall comes from an unresolved V gene, and the cause of the rest is unknown. For this sample there are about 200,000 clones; around 79% appear just once. The leading ten clones occupy 6% of the sample. Sequenced sample: peripheral blood. The receptor source for this set is a middle-aged woman with COVID-19, enrolled during active disease.

The chain carries TRBV12-3 or TRBV12-4 and TRBJ2-1; D is unresolved. Trimming took off 3 bases at V and 8 bases at J, with 5 bases between the two ends. The CDR3 has 11 residues. CDR3 amino acids: CASSFHYEQFF. As DNA, the CDR3 is TGTGCCAGCAGTTTCCACTATGAGCAGTTCTTC.

The chain has TRBV5-1 and TRBJ2-1; TRBD2 aligns across 7 bases. The CDR3 spans 14 residues. V gave up 6 bases and J gave up 3 bases; unmatched junction bases: 6. Germline assignment: CDR1 SGHRS and CDR2 YFSETQ. As DNA, the CDR3 is TGCGCCAGCACCATAAGCGGGGTCTACAATGAGCAGTTCTTC. Residues: CASTISGVYNEQFF.

The chain recombines TRBV11-2 with TRBJ2-5, with TRBD1 identical over 7 bases. Looked up from germline, CDR1 is SGHAT and CDR2 is FQNNGV. J lost 5 bases, V lost 4 bases, and 7 bases had no gene match. The length of the CDR3 is 14 residues. The CDR3 protein is CASSSGQTRETQYF. CDR3 DNA: TGTGCCAGCAGCTCGGGACAGACGAGGGAGACCCAGTACTTC. Variable domain in full (rest from reference TRBV11-2 and TRBJ2-5): EAGVAQSPRYKIIEKRQSVAFWCNPISGHATLYWYQQILGQGPKLLIQFQNNGVVDDSQLPKDRFSAERLKGVDSTLKIQPAKLEDSAVYLCASSSGQTRETQYFGPGTRLLVL.

In this sample, this clone turned up a few times. This chain's CDR3 is CASSSQGPTPDQPQHF. The CDR3 region has the DNA TGTGCCAGCAGTTCACAGGGGCCGACTCCTGATCAGCCCCAGCATTTT. The rearrangement links TRBV6-6 to TRBJ1-5; 7 bases agree with TRBD1. The V gene's germline CDR1 is MNHNY and CDR2 SVGAGI (reference sequence). The V segment lost 4 bases and the J segment 5 bases; nucleotides outside the gene matches: 11. This CDR3 has 16 residues.

The V gene is TRBV7-9, the J gene TRBJ2-7; 8 bases are shared with TRBD1. Germline V gene data show CDR1 as SEHNR and CDR2 as FQNEAQ (reference sequence). V lost 2 bases and J lost 13; bases outside the gene matches: 7. CDR3 size: 12 residues. The CDR3 loop is CASSLRQGKIYF. The CDR3 region has the DNA TGTGCCAGCAGCTTACGACAGGGGAAAATATACTTC.

The chain employs TRBV5-1 and TRBJ2-7, with TRBD1 identical over 8 bases. The CDR3 extends over 13 amino acids. Per the germline V gene, CDR1 is SGHRS and CDR2 is YFSETQ. The V and J ends lost 4 bases and 4 bases, in that order; junction bases with no gene match: 4. The CDR3 here is CASSADRAYEQYF. CDR3 in DNA: TGCGCCAGCAGCGCGGACAGGGCGTACGAGCAGTACTTC. The whole variable domain, remainder taken from reference TRBV5-1 and TRBJ2-7, is KAGVTQTPRYLIKTRGQQVTLSCSPISGHRSVSWYQQTPGQGLQFLFEYFSETQRNKGNFPGRFSGRQFSNSRSEMNVSTLELGDSALYLCASSADRAYEQYFGPGTRLTVT.

V usage is TRBV5-1 and J usage is TRBJ2-3; D perhaps matches TRBD1 (5 bases). V dropped 4 bases and J dropped 2 bases, with 14 bases sitting between them. CDR3 length equals 15 residues. Germline V gene lookup returns CDR1 SGHRS and CDR2 YFSETQ. The CDR3 coding sequence is TGCGCCAGCAGCCCCTTATGGACATCCACAGATACGCAGTATTTT. Its protein is CASSPLWTSTDTQYF.

This clone is labeled as medium-sized. The chain couples TRBV6-5 to TRBJ2-7, with 9 nucleotides matching TRBD1. The CDR3 has 14 residues. Trimming removed 8 bases from V and 5 bases from J; junction bases left unmatched: 10. CDR1 and CDR2 (germline): MNHEY, SVGAGI. CDR3: CASWGGQGSNEQYF. The DNA of the CDR3 is TGTGCCAGCTGGGGAGGACAGGGGTCCAACGAGCAGTACTTC.

The chain uses TRBV6-5 and TRBJ2-2; 7 nucleotides align to TRBD1. The CDR3 consists of 15 residues. Germline CDR1 is MNHEY and CDR2 is SVGAGI. J gave up 1 base and V 9 bases, and 8 bases lay outside the gene matches. The DNA of the CDR3 is TGTGCCAGTTCAACACAGGGGATGAACACCGGGGAGCTGTTTTTT. This translates into CASSTQGMNTGELFF.

This sequence joins TRBV7-9 and TRBJ2-3; possible D gene TRBD2, 5 bases. This CDR3 is 14 amino acids long. Trimming removed 0 bases at V and 4 bases at J, with 8 bases between. CDR1 is SEHNR and CDR2 is FQNEAQ in the germline V gene (reference sequence). The CDR3 is CASSLAGEADTQYF. Here the CDR3 DNA reads TGTGCCAGCAGCTTAGCGGGAGAGGCAGATACGCAGTATTTT.

This sequence joins TRBV7-2 and TRBJ1-4, with TRBD1 as a possible D gene (5 bases). Germline V CDR1 and CDR2: SGHTA, FQGNSA. The CDR3 length is 14 residues. The germline V and J ends were trimmed by 6 bases and 7 bases, with 15 bases remaining between them. CDR3 sequence (DNA): TGTGCCAGCAGGGAACTGGGGGGAGTTGAAAAACTGTTTTTT. Amino acids: CASRELGGVEKLFF.

V and J are TRBV5-1 and TRBJ1-4, with 11 bases fitting TRBD1. The CDR3 contains 15 residues. Germline CDR1 is SGHRS and CDR2 is YFSETQ. After removal of 4 bases from V and 7 bases from J, the junction contained 6 bases not matched to a gene. This CDR3 is CASSILGTGGEKLFF. DNA for the CDR3: TGCGCCAGCAGCATTCTCGGGACAGGGGGTGAAAAACTGTTTTTT.

This sequence joins TRBV5-6 and TRBJ2-5; no reliable D call. V was pared by 0 bases and J by 4 bases, with 4 bases between. The germline V gene has CDR1 SGHDT and CDR2 YYEEEE. The CDR3 contains 12 residues. This CDR3 reads CASSLGRETQYF. Here the CDR3 DNA reads TGTGCCAGCAGCTTGGGGAGAGAGACCCAGTACTTC. The full variable domain, its missing parts supplied by reference TRBV5-6 and TRBJ2-5, is DAGVTQSPTHLIKTRGQQVTLRCSPKSGHDTVSWYQQALGQGPQFIFQYYEEEERQRGNFPDRFSGHQFPNYSSELNVNALLLGDSALYLCASSLGRETQYFGPGTRLLVL.

This clone was picked up a small number of times. This chain connects TRBV29-1 to TRBJ2-1, with 9 positions matching TRBD2. After removal of 4 bases from V and 7 bases from J, the junction contained 2 bases not matched to a gene. CDR1 is SQVTM and CDR2 is ANQGSEA in the germline V gene. The length of the CDR3 is 12 residues. CDR3 in DNA: TGCAGCGTTGGGCGGGAGGGGAATGAGCAGTTCTTC. It is translated as CSVGREGNEQFF.

This clone appeared a single time. V and J are TRBV27 and TRBJ1-5; D is undetermined. The CDR3 covers 12 residues. Trimming took 6 bases from V and 2 from J, leaving 5 bases between them. Germline CDR1 MNHEY, CDR2 SMNVEV (reference sequence). CDR3 protein: CASREGNQPQHF. The DNA for the CDR3 is TGTGCCAGCAGAGAGGGCAATCAGCCCCAGCATTTT.

A single count supports this clone. The chain combines TRBV5-1 with TRBJ2-1; 14 bases are a match to TRBD2. CDR1 and CDR2 from the germline V gene are SGHRS and YFSETQ. Trimming cost V 3 bases and J 8 bases; bases outside gene matches: 7. The CDR3 has 16 residues. For the CDR3, the DNA is TGCGCCAGCAGCTCGGGGACTAGCGGGAGTCTCGATGAGCAGTTCTTC. Residues: CASSSGTSGSLDEQFF. Full variable domain (missing parts from reference TRBV5-1 and TRBJ2-1): KAGVTQTPRYLIKTRGQQVTLSCSPISGHRSVSWYQQTPGQGLQFLFEYFSETQRNKGNFPGRFSGRQFSNSRSEMNVSTLELGDSALYLCASSSGTSGSLDEQFFGPGTRLTVL.